These 8 T cell receptor beta chains were all obtained from the same sample, sequenced in a study of early T cells in non-severe SARS-CoV-2 infection listed by TCRdb under 2021. The method was 5' RACE. Instrument used: NextSeq 500. TCRdb reprocessed the public reads (quality trimming at Q25 with fastp, clone calling with MiXCR) and kept in-frame beta chains. Entries are consolidated by CDR3 protein sequence, retaining the most common genes and DNA. The sample table contains over 30,000 distinct CDR3 sequences; only one count was recorded for roughly 6% of them. The ten largest make up roughly 7.1% of the sample. The specimen was whole blood. The receptors derive from an adult who was a healthcare worker with PCR-confirmed SARS-CoV-2 infection or an uninfected control (not recorded which).

This clonotype was detected many times. This sequence joins TRBV9 and TRBJ2-1, with 7 positions matching TRBD1. Germline values: CDR1 SGDLS, CDR2 YYNGEE. V lost 0 bases to trimming and J lost 3 bases; unmatched junction nucleotides: 3. This CDR3 has 15 residues. This chain's CDR3 is CASSVVWDSYNEQFF. CDR3 nucleotide sequence: TGTGCCAGCAGCGTAGTTTGGGACAGCTACAATGAGCAGTTCTTC.

This clonotype has at least ten counts. This chain joins TRBV6-1 and TRBJ2-1, with D perhaps TRBD2 (6 bases). Germline assignment: CDR1 MNHNS and CDR2 SASEGT. The CDR3 runs 15 residues. Trimming took off 6 bases at V and 6 bases at J, with 18 bases between the two ends. In DNA form, the CDR3 reads TGTGCCAGCAGAACCGGGAGCCCAATTCTCAATGAGCAGTTCTTC. Amino acid sequence: CASRTGSPILNEQFF.

The chain has TRBV20-1 and TRBJ2-3; TRBD1 matches 10 bases. Per the germline V gene, CDR1 is DFQATT and CDR2 is SNEGSKA (reference sequence). This CDR3 contains 14 residues. The CDR3 region has the DNA TGCAGCCCTACGACAGGGGGCGCGACAGATACGCAGTATTTT. It yields the protein CSPTTGGATDTQYF.

This clonotype was seen at least ten times. CDR3 loop: CASRSTGNTEAFF. The CDR3 nucleotides are TGTGCCAGCAGATCGACAGGGAACACTGAAGCTTTCTTT. V and J are TRBV28 and TRBJ1-1; D possibly corresponds to TRBD1 (6 bases). Germline V gives CDR1 MDHEN, CDR2 SYDVKM. This CDR3 region has 13 residues. V gave up 6 bases and J gave up 1 base, with 9 bases separating them.

This clonotype was counted many times. The J gene is TRBJ1-2, the V gene TRBV12-3 or TRBV12-4; 8 bases map to TRBD1. With V trimmed by 5 bases and J by 7 bases, 6 bases remained unmatched. This CDR3 is 13 amino acids long. The chain's CDR3 is CASSKDRVGGYTF. CDR3 nucleotides: TGTGCCAGCAGTAAGGACAGGGTGGGTGGCTACACCTTC.

Written as DNA, the CDR3 is TGTGCCAGCAGCCAACGGGGACAGGGGACCGCAGATACGCAGTATTTT. Translating it yields CASSQRGQGTADTQYF. This chain joins TRBV14 and TRBJ2-3; TRBD1 aligns across 10 bases. This CDR3 has 16 amino acids. The junction had 6 bases not matched to a gene; V was cut back by 2 bases and J by 4 bases. The germline V gene encodes CDR1 SGHDN and CDR2 FVKESK.

This clonotype was counted many times. The chain couples TRBV28 to TRBJ1-2, with D possibly TRBD1 on 5 matching bases. This CDR3 region has 14 residues. Germline CDR1 reads MDHEN; CDR2 reads SYDVKM. V shed 3 bases and J shed 6 bases, with 14 bases lying between them. CDR3 sequence: CASSFVGTGDGYTF. In DNA form, the CDR3 reads TGTGCCAGCAGTTTTGTCGGGACGGGCGATGGCTACACCTTC.

This clonotype was detected ten times or more. The rearrangement links TRBV12-3 or TRBV12-4 to TRBJ1-2; unclear D gene. The CDR3 runs to 14 residues. With 3 bases removed from V and 4 bases from J, the gap between germline ends came to 12 bases. CDR3 protein: CASSLAGKGYGYTF. The CDR3 coding sequence is TGTGCCAGCAGTTTGGCGGGGAAGGGCTATGGCTACACCTTC.